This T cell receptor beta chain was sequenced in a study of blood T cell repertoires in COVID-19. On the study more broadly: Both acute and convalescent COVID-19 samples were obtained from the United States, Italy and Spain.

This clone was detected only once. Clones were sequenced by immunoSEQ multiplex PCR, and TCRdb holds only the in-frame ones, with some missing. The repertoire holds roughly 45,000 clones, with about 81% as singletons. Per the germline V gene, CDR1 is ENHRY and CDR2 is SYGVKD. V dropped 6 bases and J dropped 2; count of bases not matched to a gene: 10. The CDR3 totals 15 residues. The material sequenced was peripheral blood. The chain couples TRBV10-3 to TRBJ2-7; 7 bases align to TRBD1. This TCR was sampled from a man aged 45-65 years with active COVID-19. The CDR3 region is CAISPLGQTTYEQYF. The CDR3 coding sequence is TGTGCCATCAGCCCTCTGGGACAGACCACCTACGAGCAGTACTTC.